This T cell receptor beta chain was retrieved from a study of monozygotic twins with inflammatory bowel disease. The study's findings and limits: Neither one strong signal nor one clonotype associated with IBD was supported.

On this clonotype itself: What it binds is unknown.

Per donor, over 2 ml of blood was collected and frozen. CDR3 length: 14 residues. Germline V gene lookup returns CDR1 MRHNA and CDR2 SNTAGT. Addition of UMIs with a 6-nucleotide sample barcode was achieved by template switching. TCRdb reprocessed the 5' RACE reads and stores each CDR3 protein as one record, lacking DNA. The listing records roughly 100,000 distinct CDR3 sequences. Sequencing used blood. The J gene is TRBJ2-1, the V gene TRBV6-4; as DNA is missing, the TRBD1 call by TCRdb cannot be tested. This TCR derives from a human donor with ulcerative colitis or Crohn's disease, or a healthy co-twin of an affected twin (not recorded which). The CDR3 sequence is CASSAEGGYNEQFF.